A single sample gave rise to the 12 T cell receptor beta chains below, sequenced in a study of metastatic and nonmetastatic thyroid tumors. Thyroid surgery had not been preceded by any treatment in any patient. TCRdb called clones again from the PCR reads with MiXCR. The sample contains 35,000 to 45,000 clones, 9.5% to 13% of which appear only once. Sequenced sample: blood. These receptors all come from a male donor with papillary thyroid cancer or a benign thyroid nodule (not recorded which). Some clones in this sample may be carry-over from other donors' samples.

This clone showed up many times. The CDR3 DNA follows: TGTGCCAGCAGTTTAATTCTTGGTCAGGGGGGGGACAATGAGCAGTTCTTC. It translates to CASSLILGQGGDNEQFF. V usage is TRBV28 and J usage is TRBJ2-1; D is possibly TRBD1 or TRBD2 (7 bases each). Germline values: CDR1 MDHEN, CDR2 SYDVKM. The CDR3 is made up of 17 amino acids. V was trimmed by 2 bases and J by 5 bases, leaving 19 bases between them.

This clone showed up many times. This chain connects TRBV6-1 to TRBJ2-2; the match to TRBD2 covers 8 bases. V lost 6 bases and J lost 4; bases outside the gene matches: 10. The CDR3 has 16 residues. CDR1 and CDR2 (germline): MNHNS, SASEGT. The CDR3 protein is CASRPRTSTGTGELFF. The CDR3 region has the DNA TGTGCCAGCAGACCCCGGACTAGCACGGGCACCGGGGAGCTGTTTTTT.

Details on this clone: Germline and junction disagree at one end, which may indicate a read error. J is TRBJ2-7 and V is TRBV19; possible D gene TRBD2, 6 bases. This CDR3 has 13 residues. Germline V gene sequence: CDR1 LNHDA, CDR2 SQIVND (reference sequence). The CDR3 DNA is TGTGCCGGTAGTAAAGGAGGGCCGGGCGAGCAGTACTTC. The encoded protein is CAGSKGGPGEQYF.

As to this clone: This clone may be a read error of a much larger clone one base away. V gene TRBV2 combines with J gene TRBJ1-4; the D is unclear. Germline V gene lookup returns CDR1 SNHLY and CDR2 FYNNEI. V lost 8 bases to trimming and J lost 8 bases, with 18 bases between them. The CDR3 runs to 14 residues. CDR3 DNA: TGTGCCAGCGCCGTGGGGTCGCGTTTAGAAAAACTGTTTTTT. As protein: CASAVGSRLEKLFF. Using reference TRBV2 and TRBJ1-4 for the parts outside the CDR3, the full variable domain is EPEVTQTPSHQVTQMGQEVILRCVPISNHLYFYWYRQILGQKVEFLVSFYNNEISEKSEIFDDQFSVERPDGSNFTLKIRSTKLEDSAMYFCASAVGSRLEKLFFGSGTQLSVL.

This clone was observed many times. This chain joins TRBV7-9 and TRBJ2-7; D tentatively fits TRBD1 or TRBD2 (5 bases each). Germline CDR1 SEHNR, CDR2 FQNEAQ (reference sequence). The CDR3 has 13 residues. The V end was cut by 4 bases, the J end by 7 bases, with 14 bases between. CDR3 loop: CASSWDGVLEQYF. In nucleotides, the CDR3 is TGTGCCAGCAGCTGGGACGGAGTATTGGAGCAGTACTTC. Using reference TRBV7-9 and TRBJ2-7 for the parts outside the CDR3, the full variable domain is DTGVSQNPRHKITKRGQNVTFRCDPISEHNRLYWYRQTLGQGPEFLTYFQNEAQLEKSRLLSDRFSAERPKGSFSTLEIQRTEQGDSAMYLCASSWDGVLEQYFGPGTRLTVT.

The CDR3 here is CASSPQGGALGTEAFF. CDR3 in DNA: TGTGCCAGCTCACCCCAGGGGGGGGCATTGGGTACTGAAGCTTTCTTT. The rearrangement uses TRBV18 and TRBJ1-1; 7 bases map to TRBD1. J gave up 5 bases and V 3 bases, and 12 bases lay outside the gene matches. This CDR3 has 16 amino acids. Per germline, CDR1 KGHSH and CDR2 LQKENI.

The sample holds a few counts of this clone. The gene calls are TRBV6-4 and TRBJ2-1; D possibly corresponds to TRBD1 (5 bases). V was clipped by 0 bases and J by 10 bases, with 13 bases between them. Germline V gene data show CDR1 as MRHNA and CDR2 as SNTAGT. The CDR3 has 14 residues. The CDR3 reads CASSDSVGVEEQFF. The CDR3 bases are TGTGCCAGCAGTGACTCGGTAGGGGTCGAAGAGCAGTTCTTC.

This clone was seen repeatedly, ten times or more. V and J are TRBV24-1 and TRBJ1-2, with 8 bases aligning to TRBD1. The CDR3 sequence is 13 residues long. From germline, CDR1 is KGHDR and CDR2 SFDVKD. Trimming removed 5 bases from V and 8 bases from J; junction bases left unmatched: 6. The DNA of the CDR3 is TGTGCCACCAGTGCCGGCAGGGGGCTCGGCTACACCTTC. Encoded protein: CATSAGRGLGYTF.

This clone was counted ten times or more. The rearrangement joins TRBV4-1 to TRBJ2-1; possibly TRBD2 for D (6 bases). Germline V gives CDR1 MGHRA, CDR2 YSYEKL. V lost 1 base and J 1 base, leaving 11 bases between the germline ends. The CDR3 runs 16 residues. The CDR3 reads CASSQGIGGSYNEQFF. As DNA, the CDR3 is TGCGCCAGCAGCCAAGGGATCGGGGGTTCCTACAATGAGCAGTTCTTC.

The table lists this clone with many counts. The chain employs TRBV6-2 or TRBV6-3 and TRBJ2-2, with a weak D call TRBD1 (6 bases). V lost 8 bases and J 0 bases, leaving 22 bases between the germline ends. CDR1 MNHEY and CDR2 SVGEGT come from the germline V gene. The CDR3 is 18 amino acids. CDR3 sequence (DNA): TGTGCCAGCCGGGACACTGAACAGCTGATCGCGAACACCGGGGAGCTGTTTTTT. Protein sequence: CASRDTEQLIANTGELFF.

This clone was seen at least ten times. This chain uses TRBV10-2 with TRBJ1-1, with D unclear. Germline V gene lookup returns CDR1 WSHSY and CDR2 SAAADI. The CDR3 totals 13 residues. The ends were cut back, 3 bases at V and 1 base at J, with 6 bases in the middle. The chain's CDR3 is CASSESRNTEAFF. CDR3 in DNA: TGCGCCAGCAGTGAAAGCCGGAACACTGAAGCTTTCTTT.

This clone was recorded at least ten times. The gene calls are TRBV11-1 and TRBJ2-6; TRBD1 matches at 9 bases. V gave up 10 bases and J gave up 3 bases; unmatched junction bases: 10. Germline values: CDR1 SGHAT, CDR2 FQDESV (reference sequence). The CDR3 consists of 16 residues. Here the CDR3 DNA reads TGTGCCACCGACGGACAGGGGAGTGGTGGGGCCAACGTCCTGACTTTC. As protein: CATDGQGSGGANVLTF.